This T cell receptor (beta chain) was recorded in a study of T cell changes during pregnancy in multiple sclerosis. Data came from immunoSEQ multiplex PCR; TCRdb stores just in-frame clones and leaves some out. Of 95,000 to 100,000 clones detected, about 91% appear once; the ten largest clones hold over 3%. Trimming left V 10 bases short and J 3 bases short, with 19 bases between. The CDR3 is 14 residues long. Germline V gives CDR1 SNHLY, CDR2 FYNNEI. Sample: peripheral blood, taken in the second trimester of pregnancy. The chain uses TRBV2 and TRBJ2-7; tentatively, D is TRBD2 (6 bases). This TCR was recovered from a female donor with multiple sclerosis, enrolled in a pregnancy study. The CDR3 reads CANLPGSQHYEQYF. As DNA, the CDR3 is TGTGCCAACCTTCCCGGGAGCCAACACTACGAGCAGTACTTC.